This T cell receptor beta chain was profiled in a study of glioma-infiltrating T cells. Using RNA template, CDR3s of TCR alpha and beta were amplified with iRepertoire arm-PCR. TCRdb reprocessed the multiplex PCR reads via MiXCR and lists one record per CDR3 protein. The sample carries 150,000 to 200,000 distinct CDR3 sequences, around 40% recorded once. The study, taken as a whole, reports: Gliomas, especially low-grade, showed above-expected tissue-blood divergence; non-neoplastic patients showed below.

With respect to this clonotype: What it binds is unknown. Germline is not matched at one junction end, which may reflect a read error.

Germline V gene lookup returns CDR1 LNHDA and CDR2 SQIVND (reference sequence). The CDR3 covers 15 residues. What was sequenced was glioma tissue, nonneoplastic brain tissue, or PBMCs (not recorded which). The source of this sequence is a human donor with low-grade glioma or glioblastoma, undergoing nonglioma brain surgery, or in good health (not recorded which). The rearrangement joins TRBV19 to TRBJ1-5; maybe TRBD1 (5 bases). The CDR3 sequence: CASSIGSAGNQTQHF. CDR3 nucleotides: TGTGCCAGTAGTATAGGGTCGGCAGGGAATCAGACCCAGCATTTT.